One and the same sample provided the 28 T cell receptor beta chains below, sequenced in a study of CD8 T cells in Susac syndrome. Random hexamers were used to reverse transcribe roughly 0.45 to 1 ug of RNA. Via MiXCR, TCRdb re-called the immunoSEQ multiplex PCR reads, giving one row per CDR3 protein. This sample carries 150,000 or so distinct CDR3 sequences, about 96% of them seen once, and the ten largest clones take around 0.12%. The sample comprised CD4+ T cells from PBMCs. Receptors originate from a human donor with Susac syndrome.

In DNA, the CDR3 is TGTGCCAGCACCCCCCCCACAGGGGCCGGGGAGACCCAGTACTTC. Translated, it gives CASTPPTGAGETQYF. The genes are TRBV25-1 and TRBJ2-5; 7 nucleotides match TRBD1. The CDR3 spans 15 residues. The ends lost 7 bases at V and 5 bases at J; junction bases unmatched: 13. Germline assignment: CDR1 MGHDK and CDR2 SYGVNS. Filled out from reference TRBV25-1 and TRBJ2-5, the complete variable domain reads EADIYQTPRYLVIGTGKKITLECSQTMGHDKMYWYQQDPGMELHLIHYSYGVNSTEKGDLSSESTVSRIRTEHFPLTLESARPSHTSQYLCASTPPTGAGETQYFGPGTRLLVL.

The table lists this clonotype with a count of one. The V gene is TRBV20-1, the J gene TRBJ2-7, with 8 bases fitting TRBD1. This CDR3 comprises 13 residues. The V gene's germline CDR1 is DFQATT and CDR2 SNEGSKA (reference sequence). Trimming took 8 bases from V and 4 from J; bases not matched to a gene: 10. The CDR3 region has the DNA TGCAGTCTAAAGCACAGGGGGGCATACGAGCAGTACGTC. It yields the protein CSLKHRGAYEQYV.

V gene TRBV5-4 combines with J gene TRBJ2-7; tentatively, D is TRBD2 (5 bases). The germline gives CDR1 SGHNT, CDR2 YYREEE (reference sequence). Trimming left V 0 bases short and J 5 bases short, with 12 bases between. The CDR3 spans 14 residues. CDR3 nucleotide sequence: TGTGCCAGCAGCTTGGTTGACACGGGGAACGAGCAGTACTTC. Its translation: CASSLVDTGNEQYF.

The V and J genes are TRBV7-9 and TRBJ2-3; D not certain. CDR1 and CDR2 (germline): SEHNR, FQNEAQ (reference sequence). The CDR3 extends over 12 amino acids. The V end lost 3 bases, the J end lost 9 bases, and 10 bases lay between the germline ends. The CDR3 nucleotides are TGTGCCAGCAGCTTCCAGCTTGCGACGCAGTATTTT. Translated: CASSFQLATQYF.

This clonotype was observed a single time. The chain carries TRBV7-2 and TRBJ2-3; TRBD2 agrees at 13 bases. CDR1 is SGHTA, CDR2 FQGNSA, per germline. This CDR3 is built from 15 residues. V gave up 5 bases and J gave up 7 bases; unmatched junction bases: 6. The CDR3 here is CASSLTGTSGNTQYF. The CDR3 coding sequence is TGTGCCAGCAGCCTCACCGGGACTAGCGGGAATACGCAGTATTTT.

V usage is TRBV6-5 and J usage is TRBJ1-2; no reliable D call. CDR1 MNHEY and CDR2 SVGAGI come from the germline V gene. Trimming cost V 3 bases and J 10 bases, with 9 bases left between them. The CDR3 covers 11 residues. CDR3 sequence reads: CASSYKGYYTF. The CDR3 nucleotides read TGTGCCAGCAGTTATAAGGGTTACTACACCTTC.

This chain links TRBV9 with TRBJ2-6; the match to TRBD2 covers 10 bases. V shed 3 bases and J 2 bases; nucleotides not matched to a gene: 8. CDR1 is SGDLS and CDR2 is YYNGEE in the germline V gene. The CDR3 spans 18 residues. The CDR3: CASSALAGVGAGANVLTF. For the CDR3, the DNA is TGTGCCAGCAGCGCGCTAGCGGGAGTCGGGGCTGGGGCCAACGTCCTGACTTTC.

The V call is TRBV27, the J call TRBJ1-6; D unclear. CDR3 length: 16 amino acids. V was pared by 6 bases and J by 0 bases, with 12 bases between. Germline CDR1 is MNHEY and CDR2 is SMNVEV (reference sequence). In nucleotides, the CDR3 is TGTGCCAGCAGAGTTGACACTTCCTCCTATAATTCACCCCTCCACTTT. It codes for CASRVDTSSYNSPLHF.

The CDR3 DNA follows: TGTGCCAGCAGTTGGGGGGACAGGGGGCGAGATCAGCCCCAGCATTTT. It yields the protein CASSWGDRGRDQPQHF. This chain joins TRBV12-3 or TRBV12-4 and TRBJ1-5; 12 bases line up with TRBD1. The CDR3 is 16 residues long. Losses at the gene ends were 4 bases for V and 5 bases for J; bases not matched to a gene: 6.

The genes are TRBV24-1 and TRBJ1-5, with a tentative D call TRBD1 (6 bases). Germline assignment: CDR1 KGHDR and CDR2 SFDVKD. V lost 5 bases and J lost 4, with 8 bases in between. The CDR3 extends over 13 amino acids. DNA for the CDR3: TGTGCCACCAGTGCGACAGGAAATCAGCCCCAGCATTTT. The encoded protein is CATSATGNQPQHF.

The CDR3 sequence is CASSLNRGTLSTDTQYF. Written as DNA, the CDR3 is TGTGCCAGCAGTTTAAACAGGGGCACACTTAGCACAGATACGCAGTATTTT. The chain links TRBV27 to TRBJ2-3; TRBD1 aligns across 7 bases. Germline CDR1 and CDR2: MNHEY and SMNVEV (reference sequence). The CDR3 sequence is 17 residues long. V trimming: 2 bases; J trimming: 0 bases; junction bases outside the gene matches: 8.

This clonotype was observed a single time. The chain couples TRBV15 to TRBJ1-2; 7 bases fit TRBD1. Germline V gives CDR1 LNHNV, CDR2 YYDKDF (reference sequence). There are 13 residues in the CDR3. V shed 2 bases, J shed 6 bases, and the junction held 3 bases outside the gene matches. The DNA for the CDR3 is TGTGCCACCAGCAGACAGGGGGTAAATGGCTACACCTTC. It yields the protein CATSRQGVNGYTF.

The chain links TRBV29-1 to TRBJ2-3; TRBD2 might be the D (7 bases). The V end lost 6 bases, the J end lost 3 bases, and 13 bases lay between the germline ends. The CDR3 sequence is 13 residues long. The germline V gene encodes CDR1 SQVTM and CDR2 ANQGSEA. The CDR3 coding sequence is TGCAGCGTCCACCGGGGGGCAACAGATACGCAGTATTTT. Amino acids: CSVHRGATDTQYF.

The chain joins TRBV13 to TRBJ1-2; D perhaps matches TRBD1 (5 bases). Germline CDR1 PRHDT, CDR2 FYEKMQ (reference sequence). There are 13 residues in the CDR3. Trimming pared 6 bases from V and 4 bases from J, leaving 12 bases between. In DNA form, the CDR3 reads TGTGCCAGCAGTCCGGGGCCGACCTATGGCTACACCTTC. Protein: CASSPGPTYGYTF.

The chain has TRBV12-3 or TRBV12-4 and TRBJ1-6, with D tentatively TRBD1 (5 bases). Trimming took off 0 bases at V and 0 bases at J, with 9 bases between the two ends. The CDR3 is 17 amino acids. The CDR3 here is CASSLAPGLSYNSPLHF. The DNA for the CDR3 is TGTGCCAGCAGTTTAGCTCCGGGGCTCTCCTATAATTCACCCCTCCACTTT.

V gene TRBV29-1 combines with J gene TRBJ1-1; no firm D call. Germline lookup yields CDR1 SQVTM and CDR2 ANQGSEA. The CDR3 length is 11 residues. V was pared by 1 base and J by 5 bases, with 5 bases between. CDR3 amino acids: CSVEVLTEAFF. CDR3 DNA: TGCAGCGTTGAAGTACTTACTGAAGCTTTCTTT.

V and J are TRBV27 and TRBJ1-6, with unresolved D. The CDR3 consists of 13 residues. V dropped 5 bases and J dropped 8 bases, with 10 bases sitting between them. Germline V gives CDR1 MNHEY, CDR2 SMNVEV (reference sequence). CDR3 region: CASSRKVDSPLHF. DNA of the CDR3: TGTGCCAGCAGTAGAAAGGTTGATTCACCCCTCCACTTT.

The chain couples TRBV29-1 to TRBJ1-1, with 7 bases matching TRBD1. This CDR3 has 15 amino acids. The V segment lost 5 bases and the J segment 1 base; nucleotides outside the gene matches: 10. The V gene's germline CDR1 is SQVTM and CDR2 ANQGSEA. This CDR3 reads CSVHQGGGRNTEAFF. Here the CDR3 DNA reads TGCAGCGTTCACCAAGGGGGCGGGAGGAACACTGAAGCTTTCTTT.

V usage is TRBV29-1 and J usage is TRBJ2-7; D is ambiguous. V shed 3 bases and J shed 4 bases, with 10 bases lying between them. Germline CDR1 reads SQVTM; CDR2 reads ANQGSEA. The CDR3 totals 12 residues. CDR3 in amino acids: CSVDLGPYEQYF. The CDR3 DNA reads TGCAGCGTTGATTTAGGTCCATACGAGCAGTACTTC.

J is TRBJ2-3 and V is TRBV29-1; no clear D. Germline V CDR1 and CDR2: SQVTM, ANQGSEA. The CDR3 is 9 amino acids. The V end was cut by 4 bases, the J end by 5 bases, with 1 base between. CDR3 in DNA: TGCAGCGTTGGAGATACGCAGTATTTT. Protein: CSVGDTQYF.

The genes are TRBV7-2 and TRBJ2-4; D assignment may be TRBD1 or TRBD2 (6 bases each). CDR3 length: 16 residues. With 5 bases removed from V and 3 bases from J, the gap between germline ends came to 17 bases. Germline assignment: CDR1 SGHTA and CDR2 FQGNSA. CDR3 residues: CASSLYWGAGKNIQYF. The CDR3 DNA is TGTGCCAGCAGCCTATATTGGGGGGCAGGCAAAAACATTCAGTACTTC.

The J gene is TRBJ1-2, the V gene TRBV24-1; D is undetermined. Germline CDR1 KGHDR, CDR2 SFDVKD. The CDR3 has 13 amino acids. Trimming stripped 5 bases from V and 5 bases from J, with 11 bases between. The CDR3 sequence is CATSGLAGYGYTF. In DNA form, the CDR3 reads TGTGCCACCAGTGGACTAGCGGGGTATGGCTACACCTTC.

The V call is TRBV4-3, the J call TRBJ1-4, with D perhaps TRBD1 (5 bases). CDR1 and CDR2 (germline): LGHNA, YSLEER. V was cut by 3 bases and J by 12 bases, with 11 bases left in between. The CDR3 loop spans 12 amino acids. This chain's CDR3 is CASSHHRRELFF. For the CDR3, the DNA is TGCGCCAGCAGCCACCACAGGAGAGAACTGTTTTTT.

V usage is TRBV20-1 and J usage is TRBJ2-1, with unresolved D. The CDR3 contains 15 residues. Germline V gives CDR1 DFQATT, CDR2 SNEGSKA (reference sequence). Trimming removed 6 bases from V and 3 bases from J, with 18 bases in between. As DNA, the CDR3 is TGCAGTGCACCGGACCTTCGGCAGAACTACAATGAGCAGTTCTTC. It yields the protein CSAPDLRQNYNEQFF.

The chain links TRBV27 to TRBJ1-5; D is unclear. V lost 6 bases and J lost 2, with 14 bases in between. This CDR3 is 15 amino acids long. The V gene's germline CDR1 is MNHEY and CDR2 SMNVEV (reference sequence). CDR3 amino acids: CASRPQAWGNQPQHF. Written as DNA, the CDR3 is TGTGCCAGCAGACCCCAGGCTTGGGGCAATCAGCCCCAGCATTTT.

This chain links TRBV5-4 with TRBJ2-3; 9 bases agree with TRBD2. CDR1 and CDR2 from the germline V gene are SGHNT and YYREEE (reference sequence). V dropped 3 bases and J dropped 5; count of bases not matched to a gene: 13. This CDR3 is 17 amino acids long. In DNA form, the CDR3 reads TGTGCCAGCAGCTCTGGGGCTAGCGGGGCCATGGGAGATACGCAGTATTTT. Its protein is CASSSGASGAMGDTQYF. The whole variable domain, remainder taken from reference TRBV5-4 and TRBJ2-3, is ETGVTQSPTHLIKTRGQQVTLRCSSQSGHNTVSWYQQALGQGPQFIFQYYREEENGRGNFPPRFSGLQFPNYSSELNVNALELDDSALYLCASSSGASGAMGDTQYFGPGTRLTVL.

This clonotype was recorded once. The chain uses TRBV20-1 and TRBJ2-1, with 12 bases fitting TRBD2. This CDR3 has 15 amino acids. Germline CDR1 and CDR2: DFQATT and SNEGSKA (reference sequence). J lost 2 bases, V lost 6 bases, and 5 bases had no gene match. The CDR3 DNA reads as TGCAGTGCCCTGACTAGCGGGGGCACCTACAATGAGCAGTTCTTC. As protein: CSALTSGGTYNEQFF.

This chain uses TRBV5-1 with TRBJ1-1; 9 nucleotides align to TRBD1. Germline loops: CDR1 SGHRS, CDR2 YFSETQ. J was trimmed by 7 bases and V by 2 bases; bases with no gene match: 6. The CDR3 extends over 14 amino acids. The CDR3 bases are TGCGCCAGCAGCTTCCTACAGGGGGCTGGTGAAGCTTTCTTT. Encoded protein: CASSFLQGAGEAFF.